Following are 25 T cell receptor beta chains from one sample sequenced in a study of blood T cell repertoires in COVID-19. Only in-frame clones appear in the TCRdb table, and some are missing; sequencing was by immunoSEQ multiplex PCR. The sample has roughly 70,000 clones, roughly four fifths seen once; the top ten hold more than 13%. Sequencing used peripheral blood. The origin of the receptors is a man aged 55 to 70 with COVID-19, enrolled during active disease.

The CDR3 is CAISGGQPSPQQFF. CDR3 sequence (DNA): TGTGCCATCAGTGGGGGACAGCCATCTCCCCAACAGTTCTTC. The chain employs TRBV10-3 and TRBJ2-1, with 7 bases identical to TRBD1. CDR1 is ENHRY and CDR2 is SYGVKD in the germline V gene. The CDR3 runs 14 residues. Trimming removed 4 bases from V and 13 bases from J; junction bases left unmatched: 13.

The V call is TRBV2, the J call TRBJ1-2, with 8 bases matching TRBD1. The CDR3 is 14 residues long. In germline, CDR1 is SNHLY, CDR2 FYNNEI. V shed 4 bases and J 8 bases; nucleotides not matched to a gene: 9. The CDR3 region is CASSVETGVGGYTF. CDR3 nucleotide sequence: TGTGCCAGCAGTGTCGAGACAGGGGTTGGCGGCTACACCTTC.

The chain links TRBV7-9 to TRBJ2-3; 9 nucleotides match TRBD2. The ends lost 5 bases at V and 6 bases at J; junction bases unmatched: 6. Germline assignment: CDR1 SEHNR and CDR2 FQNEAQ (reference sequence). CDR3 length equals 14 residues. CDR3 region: CASSRTSASDTQYF. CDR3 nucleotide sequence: TGTGCCAGCAGCCGGACTAGCGCATCCGATACGCAGTATTTT.

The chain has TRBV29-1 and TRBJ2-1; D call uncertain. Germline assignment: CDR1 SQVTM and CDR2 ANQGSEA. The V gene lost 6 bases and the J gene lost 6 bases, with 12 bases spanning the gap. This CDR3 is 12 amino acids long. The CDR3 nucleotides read TGCAGCGTCGTCCTGATGAGCAATGAGCAGTTCTTC. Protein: CSVVLMSNEQFF.

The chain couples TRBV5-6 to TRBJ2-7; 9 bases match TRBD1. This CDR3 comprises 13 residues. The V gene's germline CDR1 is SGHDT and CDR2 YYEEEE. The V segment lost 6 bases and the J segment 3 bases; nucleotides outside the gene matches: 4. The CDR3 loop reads CASTKDRGYEQYF. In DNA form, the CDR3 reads TGTGCCAGCACTAAGGACAGGGGCTACGAGCAGTACTTC.

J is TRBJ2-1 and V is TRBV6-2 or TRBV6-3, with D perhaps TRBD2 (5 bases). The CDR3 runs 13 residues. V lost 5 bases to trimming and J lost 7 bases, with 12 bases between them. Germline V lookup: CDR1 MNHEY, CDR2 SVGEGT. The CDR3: CASSTFRDNEQFF. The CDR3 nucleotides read TGTGCCAGCAGTACTTTTCGGGATAATGAGCAGTTCTTC.

CDR3 amino acids: CASSLWTSGGHEQYF. The CDR3 region has the DNA TGCGCCAGCAGCTTGTGGACTAGCGGGGGGCACGAGCAGTACTTC. The V gene is TRBV5-1, the J gene TRBJ2-7; TRBD2 matches 14 bases. Germline lookup yields CDR1 SGHRS and CDR2 YFSETQ. Losses at the gene ends were 1 base for V and 5 bases for J; bases not matched to a gene: 2. The length of the CDR3 is 15 residues.

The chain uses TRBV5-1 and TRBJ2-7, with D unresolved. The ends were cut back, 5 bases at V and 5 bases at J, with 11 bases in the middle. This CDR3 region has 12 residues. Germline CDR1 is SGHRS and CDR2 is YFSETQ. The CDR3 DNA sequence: TGCGCCAGCAGTCAACCGTCGGACGAGCAGTACTTC. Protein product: CASSQPSDEQYF.

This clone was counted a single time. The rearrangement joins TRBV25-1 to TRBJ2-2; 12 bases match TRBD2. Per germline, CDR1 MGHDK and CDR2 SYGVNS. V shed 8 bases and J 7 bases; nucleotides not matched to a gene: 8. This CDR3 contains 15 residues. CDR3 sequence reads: CASRLAGVGGGELFF. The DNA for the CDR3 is TGTGCCAGCCGACTAGCGGGAGTAGGTGGCGGGGAGCTGTTTTTT.

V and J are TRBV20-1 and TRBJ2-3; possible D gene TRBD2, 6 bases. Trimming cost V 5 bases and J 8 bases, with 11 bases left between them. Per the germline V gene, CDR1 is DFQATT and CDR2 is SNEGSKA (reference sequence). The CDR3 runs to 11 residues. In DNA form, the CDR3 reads TGCAGTGCTGGGGGGACTGTTACGCAGTATTTT. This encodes CSAGGTVTQYF.

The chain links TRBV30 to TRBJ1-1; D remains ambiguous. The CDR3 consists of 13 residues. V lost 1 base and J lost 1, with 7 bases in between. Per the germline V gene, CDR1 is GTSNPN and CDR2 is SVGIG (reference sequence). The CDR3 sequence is CAWSGSPNTEAFF. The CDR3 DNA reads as TGTGCCTGGAGTGGGAGCCCGAACACTGAAGCTTTCTTT.

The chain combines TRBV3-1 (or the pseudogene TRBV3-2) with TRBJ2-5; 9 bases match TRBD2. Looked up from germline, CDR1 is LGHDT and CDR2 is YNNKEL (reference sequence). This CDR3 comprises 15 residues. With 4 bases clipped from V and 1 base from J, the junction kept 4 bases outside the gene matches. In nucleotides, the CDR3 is TGTGCCAGCAGCCCCGGGACTAGCCCCCAAGAGACCCAGTACTTC. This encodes CASSPGTSPQETQYF.

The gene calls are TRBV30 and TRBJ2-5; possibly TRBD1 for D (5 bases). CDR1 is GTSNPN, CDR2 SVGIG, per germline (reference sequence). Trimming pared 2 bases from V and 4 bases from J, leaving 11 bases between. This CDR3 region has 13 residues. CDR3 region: CAWSSGPPETQYF. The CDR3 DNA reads TGTGCCTGGAGTTCAGGGCCCCCAGAGACCCAGTACTTC.

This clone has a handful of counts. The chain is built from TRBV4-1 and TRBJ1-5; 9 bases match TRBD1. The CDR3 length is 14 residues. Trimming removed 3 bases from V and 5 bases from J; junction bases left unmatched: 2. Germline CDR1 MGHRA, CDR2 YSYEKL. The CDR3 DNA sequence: TGCGCCAGCAGCCAGGGACAGGGCGATCAGCCCCAGCATTTT. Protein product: CASSQGQGDQPQHF.

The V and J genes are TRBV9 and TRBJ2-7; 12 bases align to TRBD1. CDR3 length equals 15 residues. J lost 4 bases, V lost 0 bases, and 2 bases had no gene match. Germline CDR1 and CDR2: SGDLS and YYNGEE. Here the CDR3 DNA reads TGTGCCAGCAGCGTAGGGGACAGGGGGCCGTACGAGCAGTACTTC. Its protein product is CASSVGDRGPYEQYF.

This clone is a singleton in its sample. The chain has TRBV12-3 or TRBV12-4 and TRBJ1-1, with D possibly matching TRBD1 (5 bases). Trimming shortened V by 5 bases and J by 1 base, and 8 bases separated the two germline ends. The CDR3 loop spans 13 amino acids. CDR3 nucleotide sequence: TGTGCCAGCAGTGTGACAGCGAACACTGAAGCTTTCTTT. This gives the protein CASSVTANTEAFF.

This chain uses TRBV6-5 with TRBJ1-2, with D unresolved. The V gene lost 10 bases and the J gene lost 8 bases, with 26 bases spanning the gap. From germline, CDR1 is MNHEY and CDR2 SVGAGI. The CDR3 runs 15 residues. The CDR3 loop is CATTRGPERGYGYTF. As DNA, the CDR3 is TGTGCCACCACCCGAGGGCCCGAACGAGGGTACGGCTACACCTTC.

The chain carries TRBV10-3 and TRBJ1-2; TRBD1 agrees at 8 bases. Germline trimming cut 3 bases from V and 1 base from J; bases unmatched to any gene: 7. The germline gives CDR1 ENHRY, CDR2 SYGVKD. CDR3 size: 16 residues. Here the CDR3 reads CAISDGRGPRNYGYTF. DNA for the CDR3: TGTGCCATCAGTGACGGCAGGGGGCCGCGTAACTATGGCTACACCTTC.

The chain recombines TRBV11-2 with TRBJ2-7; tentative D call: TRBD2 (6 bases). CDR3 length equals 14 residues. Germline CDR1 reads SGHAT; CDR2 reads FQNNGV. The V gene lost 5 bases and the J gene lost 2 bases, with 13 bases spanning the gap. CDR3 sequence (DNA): TGTGCCAGCAGCCGGGCGCGGGGACCCTACGAGCAGTACTTC. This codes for CASSRARGPYEQYF.

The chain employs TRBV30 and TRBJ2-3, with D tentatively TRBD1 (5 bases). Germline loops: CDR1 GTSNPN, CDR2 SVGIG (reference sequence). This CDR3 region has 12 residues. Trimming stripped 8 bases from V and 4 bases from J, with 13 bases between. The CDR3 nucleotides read TGTGCCCGCACAGGCACCGCAGATACGCAGTATTTT. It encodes CARTGTADTQYF.

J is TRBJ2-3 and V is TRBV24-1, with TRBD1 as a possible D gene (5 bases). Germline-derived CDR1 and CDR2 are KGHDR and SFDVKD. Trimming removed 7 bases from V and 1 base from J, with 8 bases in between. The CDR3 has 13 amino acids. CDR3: CATRDMGTDTQYF. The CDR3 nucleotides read TGTGCCACCAGGGACATGGGCACAGATACGCAGTATTTT.

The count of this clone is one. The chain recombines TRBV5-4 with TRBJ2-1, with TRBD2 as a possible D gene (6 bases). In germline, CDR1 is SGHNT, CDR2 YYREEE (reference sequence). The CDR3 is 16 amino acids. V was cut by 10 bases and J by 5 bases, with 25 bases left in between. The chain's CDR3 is CAADWGRTGPDNEQFF. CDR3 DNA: TGTGCCGCAGACTGGGGGAGGACGGGGCCGGACAATGAGCAGTTCTTC.

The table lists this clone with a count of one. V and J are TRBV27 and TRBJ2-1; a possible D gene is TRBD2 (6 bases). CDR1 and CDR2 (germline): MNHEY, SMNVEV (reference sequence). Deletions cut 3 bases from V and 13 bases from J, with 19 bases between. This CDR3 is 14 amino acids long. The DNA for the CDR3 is TGTGCCAGCAGTTTGAACCTCGCATCCGCGGGACAGTTCTTC. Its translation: CASSLNLASAGQFF.

Here the CDR3 reads CASSFKGAKTGELFF. The CDR3, as DNA: TGCGCCAGCAGCTTTAAGGGGGCAAAAACCGGGGAGCTGTTTTTT. The V gene is TRBV5-1, the J gene TRBJ2-2; 7 positions agree with TRBD1. This CDR3 contains 15 residues. V lost 2 bases, J lost 5 bases, and 6 bases stayed unmatched. The germline gives CDR1 SGHRS, CDR2 YFSETQ.

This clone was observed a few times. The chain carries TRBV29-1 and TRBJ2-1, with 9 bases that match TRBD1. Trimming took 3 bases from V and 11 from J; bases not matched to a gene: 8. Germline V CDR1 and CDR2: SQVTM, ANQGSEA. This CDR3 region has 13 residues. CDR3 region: CSVDGQGSYKQFF. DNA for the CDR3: TGCAGCGTTGATGGACAGGGGTCTTACAAGCAGTTCTTC.